These 24 T cell receptor beta chains were sequenced from one sample in a study of control samples from healthy donors and cancer patients (dated by TCRdb to 2018 to 2021). Receptor libraries were prepared by the immunoSEQ multiplex PCR assay. TCRdb carries this immuneACCESS record with in-frame sequences only. Its versions omit some clonotypes, under half of them owing to an unresolved V gene in the studies checked, with the rest unexplained. The sample includes 70,000 to 80,000 clones, with approximately 90% observed a single time. The biggest ten clones account for 1.9% of the sample. Sequences were obtained from PBMCs. Receptors originate from an older woman with head and neck cancer.

The rearrangement uses TRBV27 and TRBJ1-2; 9 positions match TRBD1. After removal of 5 bases from V and 4 bases from J, the junction contained 8 bases not matched to a gene. The V gene's germline CDR1 is MNHEY and CDR2 SMNVEV (reference sequence). CDR3 length: 15 amino acids. The CDR3 protein is CASSRYRGQGYGYTF. Written as DNA, the CDR3 is TGTGCCAGCAGTCGATACAGGGGGCAAGGCTATGGCTACACCTTC.

The V gene is TRBV5-4, the J gene TRBJ2-7; TRBD2 might be the D (5 bases). The CDR3 loop spans 13 amino acids. Trimming removed 0 bases at V and 7 bases at J, with 11 bases between. Germline CDR1 reads SGHNT; CDR2 reads YYREEE (reference sequence). As DNA, the CDR3 is TGTGCCAGCAGCTTGGTTCGGGGAGTGGAGCAGTACTTC. Its translation: CASSLVRGVEQYF.

This rearrangement joins TRBV27 to TRBJ2-7; 7 bases align to TRBD1. Per the germline V gene, CDR1 is MNHEY and CDR2 is SMNVEV (reference sequence). There are 15 residues in the CDR3. Germline trimming cut 5 bases from V and 3 bases from J; bases unmatched to any gene: 10. The CDR3: CASSPKAGQVYEQYF. For the CDR3, the DNA is TGTGCCAGCAGTCCAAAGGCAGGACAGGTCTACGAGCAGTACTTC.

The J gene is TRBJ2-7, the V gene TRBV10-3; tentative D call: TRBD2 (6 bases). Germline V gene lookup returns CDR1 ENHRY and CDR2 SYGVKD. This CDR3 contains 14 residues. Between the trimmed V and J ends, which lost 6 bases and 4 bases, there was a span of 16 bases. CDR3 DNA sequence: TGTGCCATCAGGAAGGAGGGAGCAGAATACGAGCAGTACTTC. Its protein is CAIRKEGAEYEQYF.

CDR3 sequence reads: CASSEGGTGELFF. For the CDR3, the DNA is TGTGCCAGCAGTGAAGGGGGTACCGGGGAGCTGTTTTTT. The rearrangement uses TRBV2 and TRBJ2-2, with unresolved D. The CDR3 has 13 residues. Germline V gene sequence: CDR1 SNHLY, CDR2 FYNNEI. V lost 1 base, J lost 5 bases, and 5 bases lay in between.

The chain is built from TRBV25-1 and TRBJ2-7; D is perhaps TRBD1 (5 bases). CDR3 length: 12 residues. Germline CDR1 reads MGHDK; CDR2 reads SYGVNS. The ends were cut back, 10 bases at V and 1 base at J, with 11 bases in the middle. This chain's CDR3 is CATLTGSYEQYF. The CDR3 DNA follows: TGTGCCACCCTTACAGGTTCCTACGAGCAGTACTTC.

The J gene is TRBJ2-7, the V gene TRBV10-3; unclear D gene. Trimming removed 2 bases at V and 4 bases at J, with 6 bases between. The CDR3 length is 12 residues. Germline CDR1 and CDR2: ENHRY and SYGVKD. The DNA for the CDR3 is TGTGCCATCAGTGAGGGGTATTACGAGCAGTACTTC. This encodes CAISEGYYEQYF.

The J gene is TRBJ2-5, the V gene TRBV5-4; 10 bases fit TRBD2. V was clipped by 4 bases and J by 4 bases; unmatched bases: 10. CDR1 is SGHNT, CDR2 YYREEE, per germline (reference sequence). CDR3 length: 16 residues. The CDR3 DNA reads as TGTGCCAGCAGCCCGGGACTAGCGCGGAGTTCAGAGACCCAGTACTTC. Translated, it gives CASSPGLARSSETQYF.

The table lists this clone with a count of one. The chain links TRBV19 to TRBJ2-7, with 7 bases fitting TRBD1. The ends lost 3 bases at V and 0 bases at J; junction bases unmatched: 5. CDR3 length equals 15 residues. In germline, CDR1 is LNHDA, CDR2 SQIVND (reference sequence). DNA of the CDR3: TGTGCCAGTAGTATTACCGGGACAGCCTCCTACGAGCAGTACTTC. Translation: CASSITGTASYEQYF.

In its sample, this clone was seen a few times. The chain combines TRBV28 with TRBJ2-7, with TRBD2 as a possible D gene (6 bases). Germline CDR1 and CDR2: MDHEN and SYDVKM. The CDR3 loop spans 12 amino acids. V shed 7 bases and J shed 5 bases, with 12 bases lying between them. The CDR3 DNA reads TGTGCCAGCAACACGAGGAGGGACGAGCAGTACTTC. As protein: CASNTRRDEQYF.

This clone was counted between two and nine times. The CDR3 loop is CASSETWYEQYF. CDR3 DNA: TGTGCCAGCAGTGAAACCTGGTACGAGCAGTACTTC. The chain is built from TRBV2 and TRBJ2-7; D unclear. The germline V gene has CDR1 SNHLY and CDR2 FYNNEI. This CDR3 contains 12 residues. The V and J ends lost 2 bases and 4 bases respectively, with 6 bases between them.

In the case of this clone: Distinct nucleotide sequences in the sample also encode this CDR3. The chain recombines TRBV5-1 with TRBJ1-2, with no clear D. Germline-derived CDR1 and CDR2 are SGHRS and YFSETQ. This CDR3 has 13 amino acids. The V and J ends lost 0 bases and 7 bases respectively, with 10 bases between them. In DNA form, the CDR3 reads TGCGCCAGCAGCTTGGCCGGCCTGGGTGGCTACACCTTC. This translates into CASSLAGLGGYTF. The variable domain in full, with the rest retrieved from reference TRBV5-1 and TRBJ1-2, is KAGVTQTPRYLIKTRGQQVTLSCSPISGHRSVSWYQQTPGQGLQFLFEYFSETQRNKGNFPGRFSGRQFSNSRSEMNVSTLELGDSALYLCASSLAGLGGYTFGSGTRLTVV.

The V call is TRBV11-3, the J call TRBJ2-5; D is undetermined. Germline lookup yields CDR1 SGHNT and CDR2 YENEEA. V was trimmed by 2 bases and J by 3 bases, leaving 10 bases between them. The CDR3 runs to 14 residues. CDR3 DNA: TGTGCCAGCAGCTTACGGTACGAAAAAGAGACCCAGTACTTC. This sequence encodes CASSLRYEKETQYF.

This chain connects TRBV18 to TRBJ2-7; D is tentatively TRBD1 or TRBD2 (5 bases each). CDR1 and CDR2 (germline): KGHSH, LQKENI. The CDR3 consists of 15 residues. V lost 0 bases, J lost 1 base, and 10 bases lay in between. CDR3 nucleotide sequence: TGTGCCAGCTCACCACCGGGGGATCGGTCCTACGAGCAGTACTTC. It yields the protein CASSPPGDRSYEQYF.

This chain connects TRBV5-1 to TRBJ2-7; TRBD1 matches at 12 bases. Unmatched junction bases numbered 18, after V lost 6 bases and J lost 2 bases. Looked up from germline, CDR1 is SGHRS and CDR2 is YFSETQ. The CDR3 runs to 19 residues. CDR3 DNA sequence: TGCGCCAGCACCATAGTTACCCCCGGGACAGGGGGCCGGACCTACGAGCAGTACTTC. Protein: CASTIVTPGTGGRTYEQYF.

V usage is TRBV3-1 (or the pseudogene TRBV3-2) and J usage is TRBJ1-2; unclear D gene. The CDR3 consists of 12 residues. The germline gives CDR1 LGHDT, CDR2 YNNKEL (reference sequence). V was trimmed by 3 bases and J by 8 bases, leaving 10 bases between them. The CDR3 loop reads CASSQDPKGYTF. CDR3 nucleotide sequence: TGTGCCAGCAGCCAGGACCCTAAGGGCTACACCTTC.

V is TRBV28 and J is TRBJ1-3, with D perhaps matching TRBD1 (6 bases). Germline lookup yields CDR1 MDHEN and CDR2 SYDVKM. The V gene lost 3 bases and the J gene lost 4 bases, with 16 bases spanning the gap. The CDR3 is 16 residues long. The CDR3 DNA follows: TGTGCCAGCAGTTTCCCTAGACAGGTGCGCGGAAACACCATATATTTT. This sequence encodes CASSFPRQVRGNTIYF.

The chain has TRBV29-1 and TRBJ1-1; no definite D call. CDR1 SQVTM and CDR2 ANQGSEA come from the germline V gene. CDR3 length equals 14 residues. The V end lost 0 bases, the J end lost 1 base, and 9 bases lay between the germline ends. CDR3 region: CSVEDGPGNTEAFF. The DNA for the CDR3 is TGCAGCGTTGAAGATGGACCGGGGAACACTGAAGCTTTCTTT.

This clone showed up just once. The chain couples TRBV19 to TRBJ1-5, with D perhaps matching TRBD1 (6 bases). CDR1 and CDR2 from the germline V gene are LNHDA and SQIVND (reference sequence). The length of the CDR3 is 14 residues. Trimming took off 5 bases at V and 0 bases at J, with 8 bases between the two ends. The CDR3 region has the DNA TGTGCCAGTAGTCCAGGGGTTAGCAATCAGCCCCAGCATTTT. Translating gives CASSPGVSNQPQHF.

The chain combines TRBV5-4 with TRBJ2-5; D remains ambiguous. The CDR3 totals 12 residues. Germline V gene data show CDR1 as SGHNT and CDR2 as YYREEE (reference sequence). Between the trimmed V and J ends, which lost 0 bases and 5 bases, there was a span of 5 bases. The CDR3 here is CASSLVRETQYF. CDR3 DNA: TGTGCCAGCAGCTTGGTGCGTGAGACCCAGTACTTC.

The chain combines TRBV6-5 with TRBJ1-4; D gene uncertain. Per the germline V gene, CDR1 is MNHEY and CDR2 is SVGAGI. The CDR3 runs to 13 residues. V lost 0 bases, J lost 11 bases, and 10 bases lay in between. This CDR3 is CASSYSIYEKLFF. The CDR3 DNA reads as TGTGCCAGCAGTTACTCGATATACGAGAAACTGTTTTTT.

The rearrangement joins TRBV7-2 to TRBJ2-1; weak D call: TRBD1 (7 bases). Germline V lookup: CDR1 SGHTA, CDR2 FQGNSA. This CDR3 region has 16 residues. V was clipped by 5 bases and J by 7 bases, with 21 bases between them. CDR3 region: CASSPRRGLIRNEQFF. The CDR3 DNA follows: TGTGCCAGCAGCCCCAGGAGGGGGCTGATCAGAAATGAGCAGTTCTTC.

The chain uses TRBV9 and TRBJ2-7; a possible D gene is TRBD1 (6 bases). This CDR3 contains 15 residues. Germline lookup yields CDR1 SGDLS and CDR2 YYNGEE. Trimming removed 0 bases at V and 0 bases at J, with 10 bases between. The CDR3 sequence is CASSVGDTLSYEQYF. The CDR3 DNA follows: TGTGCCAGCAGCGTAGGGGACACACTCTCCTACGAGCAGTACTTC.

The rearrangement uses TRBV13 and TRBJ2-7; 11 bases are shared with TRBD2. CDR1 and CDR2 from the germline V gene are PRHDT and FYEKMQ (reference sequence). The CDR3 sequence is 15 residues long. V shed 2 bases and J 2 bases; nucleotides not matched to a gene: 2. CDR3 sequence (DNA): TGTGCCAGCAGCTTAACTAGCGGGGGAACCTACGAGCAGTACTTC. As protein: CASSLTSGGTYEQYF.